The present T cell receptor beta chain was sequenced within a study of blood T cell repertoires in COVID-19. The overall study: The United States, Italy and Spain supplied acute and convalescent COVID-19 samples. PBMCs, B-cell-depleted T cells, or T cells were the source of the cDNA or gDNA that made up the material.

As handled by the study authors: Nucleated cell counts were estimated from reference gene primer amplification. The protocol was immunoSEQ multiplex PCR, while the TCRdb copy is restricted to in-frame clones and leaves out a portion. V, J and clone size are those of that table, while D and trimming were read from the DNA. The table shows approximately 140,000 clones, with roughly 88% occurring only once. The Seattle site enrolled patients during active infection and followed them longitudinally. The CDR3 spans 15 residues. The germline CDR1 and CDR2 sequences are SGHAT and FQNNGV. J gave up 5 bases and V 5 bases, and 9 bases lay outside the gene matches.

This chain links TRBV11-2 with TRBJ2-5; 9 bases are shared with TRBD1. This receptor was taken from a woman aged 55-69 years with COVID-19, enrolled during active disease. Sequenced input: peripheral blood. This chain's CDR3 is CASSPPGTGWETQYF. CDR3 nucleotide sequence: TGTGCCAGCAGCCCCCCCGGGACAGGGTGGGAGACCCAGTACTTC.